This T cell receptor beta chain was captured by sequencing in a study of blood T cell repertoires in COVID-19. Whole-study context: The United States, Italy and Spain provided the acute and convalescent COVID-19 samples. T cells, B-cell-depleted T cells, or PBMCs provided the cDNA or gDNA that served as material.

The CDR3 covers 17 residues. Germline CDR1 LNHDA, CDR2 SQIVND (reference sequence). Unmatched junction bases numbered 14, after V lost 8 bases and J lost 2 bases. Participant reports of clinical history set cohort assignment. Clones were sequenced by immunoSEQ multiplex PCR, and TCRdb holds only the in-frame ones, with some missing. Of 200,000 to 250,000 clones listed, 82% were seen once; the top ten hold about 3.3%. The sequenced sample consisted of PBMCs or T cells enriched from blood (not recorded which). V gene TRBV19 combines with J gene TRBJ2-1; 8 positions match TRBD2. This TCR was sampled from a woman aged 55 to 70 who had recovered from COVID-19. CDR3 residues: CASERGGLAFPYNEQFF. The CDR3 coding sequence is TGTGCCAGTGAACGGGGGGGGCTCGCCTTCCCCTACAATGAGCAGTTCTTC. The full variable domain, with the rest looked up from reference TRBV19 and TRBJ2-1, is DGGITQSPKYLFRKEGQNVTLSCEQNLNHDAMYWYRQDPGQGLRLIYYSQIVNDFQKGDIAEGYSVSREKKESFPLTVTSAQKNPTAFYLCASERGGLAFPYNEQFFGPGTRLTVL.